A single sample is the source of the 27 T cell receptor beta chains below, sequenced in a study of cytomegalovirus exposure and HLA in healthy donors. PCR involved 60 Vbeta and 13 Jbeta primers. The method was immunoSEQ multiplex PCR; TCRdb's version includes in-frame clones alone and lacks a portion of them. The table lists about 130,000 clones, less than 85% of them singletons, with 3.5% to 5% in the top ten. Sequenced material: PBMCs. These receptors were obtained from a young man in good health and CMV-seropositive.

V is TRBV19 and J is TRBJ2-1; D remains unclear. Germline CDR1 reads LNHDA; CDR2 reads SQIVND (reference sequence). CDR3 size: 13 residues. Trimming took off 6 bases at V and 1 base at J, with 7 bases between the two ends. The CDR3 DNA reads TGTGCCAGTAGAAAGAGGTCCTACAATGAGCAGTTCTTC. It translates to CASRKRSYNEQFF.

A few counts support this clone. The chain combines TRBV7-2 with TRBJ1-4; D may be TRBD1 (5 bases). Germline V lookup: CDR1 SGHTA, CDR2 FQGNSA. CDR3 length: 14 residues. The V end lost 6 bases, the J end lost 3 bases, and 11 bases lay between the germline ends. CDR3 sequence: CASSRGGANEKLFF. In nucleotides, the CDR3 is TGTGCCAGCAGTCGGGGGGGGGCTAATGAAAAACTGTTTTTT.

In this sample, this clone turned up a few times. This sequence joins TRBV6-8 and TRBJ2-5, with 7 nucleotides matching TRBD2. CDR3 length equals 16 residues. Germline values: CDR1 MNHGY, CDR2 SAAAGT. The junction had 9 bases not matched to a gene; V was cut back by 5 bases and J by 0 bases. As DNA, the CDR3 is TGTGCCAGCAGTCACCCCGGGAGGAGGAACCAAGAGACCCAGTACTTC. Its translation: CASSHPGRRNQETQYF.

V gene TRBV6-5 combines with J gene TRBJ2-1; TRBD2 matches 9 bases. CDR1 and CDR2 (germline): MNHEY, SVGAGI. V gave up 2 bases and J gave up 7 bases; unmatched junction bases: 9. This CDR3 has 16 residues. Here the CDR3 DNA reads TGTGCCAGCAGTTACAGCGCGGCGGGGGGGTGGAATGAGCAGTTCTTC. Encoded protein: CASSYSAAGGWNEQFF.

The chain combines TRBV28 with TRBJ1-1; D is uncertain. V lost 6 bases to trimming and J lost 2 bases, with 19 bases between them. CDR3 length: 16 residues. Germline V gene sequence: CDR1 MDHEN, CDR2 SYDVKM. CDR3 nucleotide sequence: TGTGCCAGCAGCCTTTACAGTTTACAATTTAACACTGAAGCTTTCTTT. As protein: CASSLYSLQFNTEAFF. Filled out from reference TRBV28 and TRBJ1-1, the complete variable domain reads DVKVTQSSRYLVKRTGEKVFLECVQDMDHENMFWYRQDPGLGLRLIYFSYDVKMKEKGDIPEGYSVSREKKERFSLILESASTNQTSMYLCASSLYSLQFNTEAFFGQGTRLTVV.

This clone was seen more than once but under ten times. This chain uses TRBV6-1 with TRBJ2-7, with 7 positions matching TRBD1. This CDR3 has 15 amino acids. Germline CDR1 MNHNS, CDR2 SASEGT. With V trimmed by 1 base and J by 3 bases, 6 bases remained unmatched. DNA of the CDR3: TGTGCCAGCAGTGAAGTAGGACAGGAACTCTACGAGCAGTACTTC. It translates to CASSEVGQELYEQYF.

This clone appeared a single time. The V call is TRBV5-4, the J call TRBJ1-2; D not certain. Germline V CDR1 and CDR2: SGHNT, YYREEE (reference sequence). This CDR3 is built from 13 residues. V dropped 2 bases and J dropped 4 bases, with 9 bases sitting between them. CDR3 in amino acids: CASSFGQVYGYTF. CDR3 nucleotides: TGTGCCAGCAGCTTCGGCCAGGTCTATGGCTACACCTTC.

CDR3 nucleotide sequence: TGTGCCAGCAGAATACAGAGGAACACCGGGGAGCTGTTTTTT. Protein sequence: CASRIQRNTGELFF. The J gene is TRBJ2-2, the V gene TRBV27; D is uncertain. V lost 6 bases and J lost 1, with 9 bases in between. Germline V gene lookup returns CDR1 MNHEY and CDR2 SMNVEV (reference sequence). There are 14 residues in the CDR3.

In its sample, this clone was seen a few times. The chain combines TRBV6-5 with TRBJ1-6; D remains ambiguous. This CDR3 region has 15 residues. In germline, CDR1 is MNHEY, CDR2 SVGAGI. The V end lost 0 bases, the J end lost 4 bases, and 7 bases lay between the germline ends. CDR3 residues: CASSYSQSYNSPLHF. The CDR3 nucleotides read TGTGCCAGCAGTTACTCACAGAGTTATAATTCACCCCTCCACTTT.

The chain links TRBV6-5 to TRBJ2-7; D is possibly TRBD2 (5 bases). This CDR3 is built from 14 residues. Germline CDR1 and CDR2: MNHEY and SVGAGI. V dropped 6 bases and J dropped 6 bases, with 18 bases sitting between them. CDR3 nucleotides: TGTGCCAGCAGCCGAGGGTCCGAGTCTGTCGAGCAGTACTTC. Translating it yields CASSRGSESVEQYF.

The chain links TRBV19 to TRBJ2-7; perhaps TRBD2 as D (5 bases). Trimming took off 7 bases at V and 7 bases at J, with 14 bases between the two ends. The CDR3 length is 12 residues. The V gene's germline CDR1 is LNHDA and CDR2 SQIVND (reference sequence). Written as DNA, the CDR3 is TGTGCCAGTACCACCGGGAAAGGTGAGCAGTACTTC. Translating gives CASTTGKGEQYF. The variable domain in full, with the rest retrieved from reference TRBV19 and TRBJ2-7, is DGGITQSPKYLFRKEGQNVTLSCEQNLNHDAMYWYRQDPGQGLRLIYYSQIVNDFQKGDIAEGYSVSREKKESFPLTVTSAQKNPTAFYLCASTTGKGEQYFGPGTRLTVT.

This chain links TRBV15 with TRBJ2-7; no definite D call. The V end was cut by 0 bases, the J end by 3 bases, with 6 bases between. The CDR3 length is 13 residues. CDR1 and CDR2 (germline): LNHNV, YYDKDF (reference sequence). The CDR3 is CATSREGFYEQYF. The DNA of the CDR3 is TGTGCCACCAGCAGAGAGGGCTTCTACGAGCAGTACTTC.

This rearrangement joins TRBV5-1 to TRBJ2-3, with 13 bases matching TRBD2. The V segment lost 5 bases and the J segment 3 bases; nucleotides outside the gene matches: 3. Germline lookup yields CDR1 SGHRS and CDR2 YFSETQ. CDR3 size: 15 residues. The CDR3 here is CASRLGLAGTDTQYF. In nucleotides, the CDR3 is TGCGCCAGCAGGCTGGGACTAGCGGGAACAGATACGCAGTATTTT. The complete variable domain, with remaining parts taken from reference TRBV5-1 and TRBJ2-3, reads KAGVTQTPRYLIKTRGQQVTLSCSPISGHRSVSWYQQTPGQGLQFLFEYFSETQRNKGNFPGRFSGRQFSNSRSEMNVSTLELGDSALYLCASRLGLAGTDTQYFGPGTRLTVL.

The chain carries TRBV9 and TRBJ2-7; the match to TRBD1 covers 9 bases. CDR1 and CDR2 (germline): SGDLS, YYNGEE. V gave up 3 bases and J gave up 4 bases; unmatched junction bases: 2. This CDR3 spans 13 amino acids. The CDR3 DNA reads as TGTGCCAGCAGCGCCGGGACAGGGTACGAGCAGTACTTC. It codes for CASSAGTGYEQYF.

The rearrangement joins TRBV10-1 to TRBJ2-2, with 8 bases matching TRBD2. This CDR3 region has 15 residues. Per the germline V gene, CDR1 is WNHNN and CDR2 is SYGVQD (reference sequence). The V and J ends lost 6 bases and 3 bases, in that order; junction bases with no gene match: 6. CDR3 nucleotides: TGCGCCAGCAGCCCCGGGACTAGGTACACCGGGGAGCTGTTTTTT. It specifies CASSPGTRYTGELFF.

DNA for the CDR3: TGTGCCAGTAACTGGGGAGCTCTGGGCAATCAGCCCCAGCATTTT. It yields the protein CASNWGALGNQPQHF. The rearrangement links TRBV19 to TRBJ1-5; D remains ambiguous. The length of the CDR3 is 15 residues. Trimming removed 7 bases from V and 2 bases from J, with 15 bases in between. CDR1 and CDR2 (germline): LNHDA, SQIVND (reference sequence).

In its sample, this clone was seen a few times. Written as DNA, the CDR3 is TGTGCCAGCAGTTTATTGCGCCAGCCCCAGCATTTT. The encoded protein is CASSLLRQPQHF. The rearrangement links TRBV28 to TRBJ1-5, with no clear D. Germline V CDR1 and CDR2: MDHEN, SYDVKM. V lost 1 base to trimming and J lost 7 bases, with 5 bases between them. The CDR3 has 12 residues.

This clone was detected once. The chain links TRBV27 to TRBJ2-5; perhaps TRBD2 as D (5 bases). V was clipped by 5 bases and J by 1 base, with 11 bases between them. There are 14 residues in the CDR3. In germline, CDR1 is MNHEY, CDR2 SMNVEV (reference sequence). CDR3 protein: CASSEWRSQETQYF. In DNA, the CDR3 is TGTGCCAGCAGTGAGTGGAGGAGCCAAGAGACCCAGTACTTC.

A single count supports this clone. In nucleotides, the CDR3 is TGCGCCAGCAGCCAAGCCCAGACAGACCGGAGCTCCTATAATTCACCCCTCCACTTT. Its translation: CASSQAQTDRSSYNSPLHF. The V gene is TRBV4-1, the J gene TRBJ1-6; the D gene is possibly TRBD1 (5 bases). V shed 1 base and J shed 0 bases, with 16 bases lying between them. CDR1 is MGHRA, CDR2 YSYEKL, per germline. The CDR3 consists of 19 residues.

The chain couples TRBV7-9 to TRBJ2-1; 8 nucleotides agree with TRBD2. CDR1 and CDR2 (germline): SEHNR, FQNEAQ (reference sequence). CDR3 length equals 15 residues. V gave up 11 bases and J gave up 2 bases; unmatched junction bases: 11. The CDR3 nucleotides are TGTGCCCAAACGCGAGCGGGAGCGGCCTACAATGAGCAGTTCTTC. This translates into CAQTRAGAAYNEQFF.

The V and J genes are TRBV6-5 and TRBJ2-3; maybe TRBD1 (6 bases). The ends were cut back, 2 bases at V and 2 bases at J, with 8 bases in the middle. Germline values: CDR1 MNHEY, CDR2 SVGAGI. This CDR3 region has 14 residues. The CDR3 nucleotides are TGTGCCAGCAGTTACGGGGGCCCCACAGATACGCAGTATTTT. Amino acids: CASSYGGPTDTQYF.

The CDR3 is CASSLRPFQGGDQETQYF. CDR3 sequence (DNA): TGTGCCAGCAGCCTCCGCCCCTTCCAAGGGGGGGACCAAGAGACCCAGTACTTC. The rearrangement uses TRBV7-2 and TRBJ2-5, with D maybe TRBD2 (7 bases). Trimming cost V 5 bases and J 0 bases, with 22 bases left between them. Germline V gene lookup returns CDR1 SGHTA and CDR2 FQGNSA. The CDR3 covers 18 residues.

The chain joins TRBV7-2 to TRBJ1-1; D ambiguous. Deletions cut 2 bases from V and 4 bases from J, with 11 bases between. The CDR3 is 14 residues long. Germline V gives CDR1 SGHTA, CDR2 FQGNSA. CDR3: CASSLNGRGTEAFF. The CDR3 coding sequence is TGTGCCAGCAGCTTAAACGGTCGAGGCACTGAAGCTTTCTTT.

The J gene is TRBJ1-1, the V gene TRBV6-5; no firm D call. The CDR3 sequence is 12 residues long. Germline values: CDR1 MNHEY, CDR2 SVGAGI. V lost 3 bases, J lost 11 bases, and 13 bases lay in between. The CDR3, as DNA: TGTGCCAGCAGTTATGAGGGCGGGAGGGCTTTCTTT. Its translation is CASSYEGGRAFF.

This clone was seen a few times. The chain's CDR3 is CASSFMAPNEQFF. The CDR3 nucleotides read TGTGCCAGCAGCTTCATGGCCCCCAATGAGCAGTTCTTC. This chain uses TRBV7-9 with TRBJ2-1, with unresolved D. CDR1 and CDR2 (germline): SEHNR, FQNEAQ (reference sequence). Trimming took 3 bases from V and 6 from J, leaving 9 bases between them. The CDR3 is 13 amino acids.

The rearrangement joins TRBV27 to TRBJ1-2; unclear D gene. This CDR3 contains 15 residues. Germline loops: CDR1 MNHEY, CDR2 SMNVEV (reference sequence). V dropped 2 bases and J dropped 2 bases, with 12 bases sitting between them. The CDR3 coding sequence is TGTGCCAGCAGTTTAAATTGGCAGTCCAACTATGGCTACACCTTC. Residues: CASSLNWQSNYGYTF.

There are a few counts of this clone. The chain has TRBV19 and TRBJ1-1; TRBD1 matches at 8 bases. Germline V CDR1 and CDR2: LNHDA, SQIVND (reference sequence). The CDR3 is made up of 14 amino acids. V gave up 5 bases and J gave up 7 bases; unmatched junction bases: 9. Written as DNA, the CDR3 is TGTGCCAGTAGTCCGCGGGACAGGACTCTTGAAGCTTTCTTT. Its translation: CASSPRDRTLEAFF.